This TCR beta chain was profiled in a study of T cells after yellow fever vaccination. The study's findings and limits: Re-detected after boosting: most primary clones, 95% to 98% of CD4 and roughly 88% of CD8. FACS-sorted repertoires could harbor abundant contaminating bulk-population clonotypes.

This clonotype has a handful of counts. Its cognate antigen is unknown. There are 17 residues in the CDR3. V was clipped by 5 bases and J by 0 bases; unmatched bases: 7. Germline CDR1 MNHEY, CDR2 SMNVEV (reference sequence). TCR cDNA, made by 5'RACE template switching, carried an added universal primer site and UMIs. TCRdb itself ran the 5' RACE reads through MiXCR, one entry per CDR3 protein. The table shows hundreds of thousands of distinct CDR3 sequences, with approximately 13% occurring only once. The V call is TRBV27, the J call TRBJ2-2, with 9 positions matching TRBD2. The sample consisted of PBMCs, taken on the day of the yellow fever booster vaccination. The TCR sequence derives from a man aged 30-40 years who received the YFV17D yellow fever vaccine. The CDR3 bases are TGTGCCAGCAGTCCCATAGCGGGAGCGGCGAACACCGGGGAGCTGTTTTTT. This translates into CASSPIAGAANTGELFF.